The clone carrying this T cell receptor (beta chain) was seen more than once but under ten times. Its matching antigen is unknown. This entry comes from a study of memory CD4+ T cells and cytomegalovirus serostatus. Regarding the study as a whole: Of roughly 180 reported CMV TCRbeta sequences, under 70 were found in memory CD4+ repertoires.

Single viable CD3+CD4+CD8-CD45RO+ cells were sorted as the memory CD4+ T cells. Repertoires were generated with immunoSEQ multiplex PCR, while TCRdb's copy carries only in-frame clones and drops some. There are over 75,000 clones in the sample; 80% occur only once, and 3.6% lies in the top ten. Germline V lookup: CDR1 SQVTM, CDR2 ANQGSEA. The CDR3 consists of 12 residues. V shed 3 bases and J shed 3 bases, with 8 bases lying between them. The V call is TRBV29-1, the J call TRBJ1-2; perhaps TRBD1 as D (6 bases). This sequence was found in an adult in good health and CMV-seropositive. The sequencing sample was made of memory CD4+ T cells from blood. The CDR3 DNA sequence: TGCAGCGTTGACAAGGGGGACTATGGCTACACCTTC. Translating gives CSVDKGDYGYTF. Together with reference TRBV29-1 and TRBJ1-2, the CDR3 gives the full variable domain: SAVISQKPSRDICQRGTSLTIQCQVDSQVTMMFWYRQQPGQSLTLIATANQGSEATYESGFVIDKFPISRPNLTFSTLTVSNMSPEDSSIYLCSVDKGDYGYTFGSGTRLTVV.